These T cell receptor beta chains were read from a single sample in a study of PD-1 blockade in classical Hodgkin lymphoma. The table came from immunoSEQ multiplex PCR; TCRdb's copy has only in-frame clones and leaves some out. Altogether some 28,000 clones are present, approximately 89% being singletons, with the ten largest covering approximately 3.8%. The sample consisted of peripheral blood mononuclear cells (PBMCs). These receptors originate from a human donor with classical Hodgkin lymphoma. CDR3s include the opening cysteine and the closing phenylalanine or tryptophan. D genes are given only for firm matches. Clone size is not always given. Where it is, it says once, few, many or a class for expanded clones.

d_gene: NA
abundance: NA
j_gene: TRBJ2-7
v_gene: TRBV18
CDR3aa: CASSPRTNGLYEQYF
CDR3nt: TGTGCCAGCTCACCACGGACGAACGGACTGTACGAGCAGTACTTC

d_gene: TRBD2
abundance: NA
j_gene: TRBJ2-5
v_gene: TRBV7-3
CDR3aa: CASSLLREGPASQETQYF
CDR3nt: TGTGCCAGCAGCTTACTAAGGGAGGGCCCAGCTTCGCAAGAGACCCAGTACTTC

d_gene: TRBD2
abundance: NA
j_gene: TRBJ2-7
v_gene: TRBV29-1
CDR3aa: CSVGNSLAGYEQYF
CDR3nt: TGCAGCGTTGGTAACAGCTTAGCGGGGTACGAGCAGTACTTC

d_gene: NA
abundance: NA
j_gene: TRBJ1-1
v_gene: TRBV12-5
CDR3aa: CASAPPGAMNTEAFF
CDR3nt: TGTGCTAGTGCCCCTCCGGGGGCCATGAACACTGAAGCTTTCTTT

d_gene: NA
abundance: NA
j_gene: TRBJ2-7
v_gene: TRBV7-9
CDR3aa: CASSLGFMSRQYF
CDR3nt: TGTGCCAGCAGCTTAGGTTTCATGAGCCGGCAGTACTTC

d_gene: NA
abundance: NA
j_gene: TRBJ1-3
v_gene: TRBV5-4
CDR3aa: CASSSASPGNTIYF
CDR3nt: TGTGCCAGCAGCTCTGCCAGCCCTGGAAACACCATATATTTT

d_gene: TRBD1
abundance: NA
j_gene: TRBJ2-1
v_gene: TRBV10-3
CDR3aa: CAINGQGSYNEQFF
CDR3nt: TGTGCCATCAACGGACAGGGCTCCTACAATGAGCAGTTCTTC

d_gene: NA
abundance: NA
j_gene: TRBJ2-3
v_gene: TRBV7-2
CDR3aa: CASSFEGFTDTQYF
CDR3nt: TGTGCCAGCAGCTTCGAAGGCTTCACAGATACGCAGTATTTT

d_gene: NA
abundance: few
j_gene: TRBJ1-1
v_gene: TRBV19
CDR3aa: CASNPGTAKINTEAFF
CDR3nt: TGTGCCAGTAACCCCGGGACGGCGAAGATTAACACTGAAGCTTTCTTT

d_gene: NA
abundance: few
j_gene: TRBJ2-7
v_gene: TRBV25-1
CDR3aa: CASSESIEQYF
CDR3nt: TGTGCCAGCAGTGAATCGATCGAGCAGTACTTC

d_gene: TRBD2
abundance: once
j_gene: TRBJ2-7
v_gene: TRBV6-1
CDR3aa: CASSEIAGPYEQYF
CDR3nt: TGCGCCAGCAGTGAAATAGCGGGTCCCTACGAGCAGTACTTC

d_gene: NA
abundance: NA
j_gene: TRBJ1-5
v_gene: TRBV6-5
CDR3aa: CASSDRRSQPQHF
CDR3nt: TGTGCCAGCAGCGACAGGCGTTCTCAGCCCCAGCATTTT

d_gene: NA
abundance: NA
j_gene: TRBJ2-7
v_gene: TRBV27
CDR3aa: CATTASSYEQYF
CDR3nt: TGTGCCACTACCGCGAGCTCCTACGAGCAGTACTTC

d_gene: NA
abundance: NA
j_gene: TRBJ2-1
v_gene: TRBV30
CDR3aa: CAWSVLSGHTYNEQFF
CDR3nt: TGTGCCTGGAGTGTGTTATCGGGGCACACCTACAATGAGCAGTTCTTC

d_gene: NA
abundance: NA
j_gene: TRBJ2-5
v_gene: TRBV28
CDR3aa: CASSPAGTYQETQYF
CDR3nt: TGTGCCAGCAGTCCCGCAGGGACGTACCAAGAGACCCAGTACTTC

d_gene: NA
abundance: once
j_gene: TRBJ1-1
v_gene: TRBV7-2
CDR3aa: CASSLGGTNTEAFF
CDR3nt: TGTGCCAGCAGCTTAGGGGGAACAAACACTGAAGCTTTCTTT

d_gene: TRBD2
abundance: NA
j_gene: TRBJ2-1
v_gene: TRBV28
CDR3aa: CASSNSGIHNEQFF
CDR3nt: TGTGCCAGCAGTAATAGCGGGATCCACAATGAGCAGTTCTTC

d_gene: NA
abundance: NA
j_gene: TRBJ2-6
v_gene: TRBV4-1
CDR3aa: CASSQEGGPSPGANVLTF
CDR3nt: TGCGCCAGCAGCCAAGAGGGGGGCCCCTCCCCTGGGGCCAACGTCCTGACTTTC

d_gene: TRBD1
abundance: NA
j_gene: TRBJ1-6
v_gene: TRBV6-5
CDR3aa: CASSEDRAEEPLHF
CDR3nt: TGTGCCAGCAGTGAGGACAGGGCCGAGGAACCCCTCCACTTT

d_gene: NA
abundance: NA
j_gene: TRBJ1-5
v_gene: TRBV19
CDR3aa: CASSNPGLFQPQHF
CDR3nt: TGTGCCAGTAGTAACCCGGGCCTTTTTCAGCCCCAGCATTTT

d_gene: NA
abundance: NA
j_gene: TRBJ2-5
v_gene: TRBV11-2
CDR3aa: CASSLRGETQYF
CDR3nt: TGTGCCAGCAGCTTACGTGGAGAGACCCAGTACTTC

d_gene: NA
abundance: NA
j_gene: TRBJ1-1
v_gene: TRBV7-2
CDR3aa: CASSLARRGNTEAFF
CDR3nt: TGTGCCAGCAGCTTAGCGCGAAGGGGTAACACTGAAGCTTTCTTT

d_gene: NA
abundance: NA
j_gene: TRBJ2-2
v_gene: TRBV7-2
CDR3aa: CASSLGGRGNTGELFF
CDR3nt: TGTGCCAGCAGCTTAGGAGGCAGGGGAAACACCGGGGAGCTGTTTTTT